The sequence of this T cell receptor (beta chain) was determined in a study of shared clonotypes between healthy human individuals (dated by TCRdb to 2020 to 2022). Regarding the research as a whole: A couple of women and a few men aged 18 to 49 years were included in the cohort. Leukapheresis yielded between about 0.94 and 10 billion PBMCs per donor. For each donor, CD4 naive and CD4 memory were each given three plates, CD8 naive was given two plates, and CD8 memory was given one plate. To estimate repertoire size and how much clonotypes are shared between individuals, the study performed deep sequencing of blood TCR repertoires from about five healthy adults. To increase sequencing depth and limit assay-specific biases, TCR repertoire library preparation and sequencing were carried out by different laboratories using diverse techniques. Findings and caveats that apply to the study as a whole: Based on pairwise subsampling, the degree of clonotype sharing among donors was expected to be affected by sequencing depth. Compared with non-shared clonotypes, clonotypes shared by all four sorted-subset donors had higher generation probabilities. The genetic and exposure-history diversity represented was limited by the small number of donors. Across a few donors, about 5% of naive CD4, more than 3% of naive CD8, 2.3% of memory CD4, and under 0.45% of memory CD8 clonotypes were shared. Sampling was limited to blood, and TCR repertoires in tissue likely differ from TCR repertoires in blood. Larger estimated clonotype richness was generally found for naive subsets than for memory subsets. Rarefaction of sorted-subset datasets indicated incomplete sequencing despite the large sequencing depth.

A word on this clone: The clone's antigen remains unknown. Nothing much larger sits one base from this clone, and base qualities are not available.

The donors were healthy, HIV-negative adults with no recently reported acute infections or vaccinations. All donors were Caucasian adults living in Nashville, Tennessee, USA. Magnetic negative selection was used to enrich CD4+ T cells, after which naive cells were positively selected on CD45RA and the negative fraction became the memory subset. Blood was obtained by leukapheresis, after which PBMCs were separated by Ficoll-Histopaque density gradient centrifugation and cryopreserved in liquid nitrogen vapor phase. Purity and quantity of every magnetically sorted T cell population were checked by analytical flow cytometry. Each sorted fraction had its genomic DNA isolated and then quantified by UV absorbance on a Nanodrop 2000c. Using the deep immunoSEQ assay, multiplex PCR amplified TCR CDR3 regions from genomic DNA. Extracted genomic DNA from each cell subset was spread evenly across all wells of several immunoSEQ 96-well plates, with each plate serving as a replicate. For sorted subsets, each replicate PCR was loaded with 200 ng genomic DNA, equivalent to 30,000 or so T cell genomes. Purified libraries were quantified with a Qubit 3.0 fluorometer, sized on a Bioanalyzer 2100, and re-quantified with the KAPA Library Quantification kit. Every immunoSEQ 96-well plate was sequenced on a dedicated single-read 150-cycle Illumina NextSeq 550 flow cell. In the original analysis: The immunoSEQ output contained only junctional sequences without quality scores, so filtering could not match that applied to full-length reads. To assign V/J genes and CDR3, sequences were annotated using PyIR, a Python wrapper for IgBLAST v1.9, with IMGT germline references. Reads were removed for weak V/J assignments (E-value above 1e-6), missing CDR3, stop codons, out-of-frame junctions, or ambiguous translated residues. A V3J clonotype was defined by an identical inferred V gene, J gene, and CDR3 amino acid sequence. Percentage overlap between repertoires was computed as shared unique clonotypes divided by the size of the smaller repertoire. Repertoire richness was assessed with RTK rarefaction, the Chao1 estimator, and Recon v2.1 estimates of unobserved clonotypes. Generation probabilities for all TCRbeta clonotypes obtained by the gDNA method from a few donors were computed using OLGA. In its TCRdb copy, this immuneACCESS table keeps in-frame sequences only and misses some clones. Where compared with another copy, unresolved V genes explain less than half of these, and the others have no known cause. The V and J calls and the clone size are those of that table, but D and trimming were determined from the DNA. Within this sample are nearly 750,000 clones, with 55% to 75% of them counted one time only. The ten largest account for under 2% of the sample.

Inclusive of the bounding cysteine and phenylalanine, the CDR3 is 14 residues long. Only the CDR3 part of the read is kept: 42 bases, read in frame from the first base. V and J are truncated by 7 bases and 1 base respectively, leaving an intervening sequence of 11 bases. The germline V gene yields MDHEN for CDR1 and SYDVKM for CDR2. Here the chain combines TRBV28 and TRBJ2-1, and perhaps TRBD2 as D gene, on 7 matching bases. Sequencing input: memory CD4+ T cells sorted from blood. The intended sense of this specimen's cell subset or site label: CD45RA-negative fraction. The receptor's source is a woman in her twenties or thirties in good health. The CDR3 is CASNRGGSYNEQFF. The nucleotides read TGTGCCAGCAATAGGGGGGGATCCTACAATGAGCAGTTCTTC.